This T cell receptor (beta chain) stems from a study of identical twins. The length of the CDR3 is 13 residues. The germline V gene encodes CDR1 MNHEY and CDR2 SMNVEV (reference sequence). The V end lost 3 bases, the J end lost 6 bases, and 11 bases lay between the germline ends. All of the donors were Caucasians in good health. With template switching, a universal primer site was added, and the cDNA carried unique molecular identifiers. A single record per CDR3 protein comes from TCRdb applying MiXCR to the 5' RACE reads. The data show around 340,000 distinct CDR3 sequences, around 9% seen once. General study findings and limits: Invariant MAIT and iNKT cells could partly confound zero-insertion analyses. Within twin pairs, the out-of-frame alpha sequences they shared showed excess low generation probability.

In its sample, this clonotype was seen a few times. Antigen specificity is unknown. Input material: naive T cells sorted from blood. This sequence originates from a woman between 45 and 65 years old in good health. V and J are TRBV27 and TRBJ1-1; D uncertain. The CDR3 loop reads CASSLIFGAEAFF. The CDR3 nucleotides read TGTGCCAGCAGTTTGATTTTTGGGGCTGAAGCTTTCTTT.